This record concerns one T cell receptor beta chain sequence. Its specificity is not known. Some clones are missing from TCRdb's copy, which holds only in-frame ones; the method was immunoSEQ multiplex PCR. Here the sample spans approximately 54,000 clones, roughly 89% being singletons. This record belongs to a study of graft-versus-host responses after intestinal transplantation. The overall study: Multivisceral, liver-intestinal, or isolated intestinal transplants were performed in recipients. Findings and caveats of the study: Recipient marrow contained GvH clones, some of which appeared first in ileum or blood. With peak circulating GvH clone levels came an association with early post-transplant HvG declines.

Trimming took 3 bases from V and 9 from J; bases not matched to a gene: 6. The length of the CDR3 is 14 residues. CDR1 and CDR2 (germline): GTSNPN, SVGIG (reference sequence). The V and J genes are TRBV30 and TRBJ1-6; 9 bases fit TRBD1. The sequence derives from a human patient who received an intestinal transplant, so some T cells may come from the graft donor. The material sequenced was PBMCs, taken 650 to 690 days after intestinal transplant. The CDR3 nucleotides are TGTGCCTGGAGCGATGGACAGGGGAGTTCACCCCTCCACTTT. As protein: CAWSDGQGSSPLHF.